This T cell receptor beta chain originates from a study of cytomegalovirus exposure and HLA in healthy donors. CDR3 size: 16 residues. Germline V CDR1 and CDR2: SGDLS, YYNGEE. The ends were cut back, 2 bases at V and 2 bases at J, with 17 bases in the middle. PCR primers comprised 60 Vbeta and 13 Jbeta primers. The assay was immunoSEQ multiplex PCR, and TCRdb's table has in-frame clones only and misses some. The sample shows 150,000 to 250,000 clones, around three quarters of them seen only once. Sequencing input: PBMCs. This receptor was identified in a man aged 30 to 45 in good health and CMV-seronegative. This chain links TRBV9 with TRBJ2-7, with D perhaps TRBD1 (6 bases). The CDR3 sequence is CASSVRSEAGAYEQYF. The DNA for the CDR3 is TGTGCCAGCAGCGTCCGATCGGAGGCAGGGGCCTACGAGCAGTACTTC.